These T cell receptor beta chains were read from a single sample in a study of T cell changes during pregnancy in multiple sclerosis. The table came from immunoSEQ multiplex PCR; TCRdb's copy has only in-frame clones and leaves some out. The repertoire holds over 35,000 clones, with roughly nine tenths as singletons. The sequenced sample was CD4+ T cells from peripheral blood mononuclear cells, obtained in the second trimester of pregnancy. The receptors shown here come from a female donor in good health, enrolled as a control in a pregnancy study. The CDR3 runs from the conserved cysteine through the conserved F or W. A D gene is named only where the DNA matches it firmly. Not every row has a clone size; where given, it reads once, few, many or a size class.

15	TRBV2	TRBJ2-3	once	TRBD2	CARSGGPQRADTQYF	TGTGCCCGCTCGGGAGGCCCCCAGAGGGCAGATACGCAGTATTTT
17	TRBV19	TRBJ2-3	.	TRBD2	CASSMGPAGGSADTQYF	TGTGCCAGTAGTATGGGCCCGGCGGGAGGATCGGCAGATACGCAGTATTTT
15	TRBV5-1	TRBJ2-1	.	.	CASSPDSRSYNEQFF	TGCGCCAGCTCCCCTGACTCCCGCTCCTACAATGAGCAGTTCTTC
13	TRBV7-8	TRBJ1-5	.	.	CASSLGRGGPQHF	TGTGCCAGCAGCTTAGGTAGGGGGGGGCCCCAGCATTTT
13	TRBV7-9	TRBJ2-7	.	TRBD2	CASASGQPYEQYF	TGTGCCAGCGCTAGCGGGCAACCCTACGAGCAGTACTTC
16	TRBV7-8	TRBJ2-3	.	TRBD2	CASSVSGGAGTDTQYF	TGTGCCAGCAGCGTGAGCGGGGGGGCCGGCACAGATACGCAGTATTTT
14	TRBV6-6	TRBJ2-1	.	.	CAGNRAGPYNEQFF	TGTGCCGGAAACAGGGCTGGCCCCTACAATGAGCAGTTCTTC
18	TRBV11-2	TRBJ2-2	once	.	CASSRSSLWRGNTGELFF	TGTGCCAGCAGCCGATCTAGCCTCTGGCGGGGGAACACCGGGGAGCTGTTTTTT
12	TRBV19	TRBJ2-1	few	TRBD1	CASSRTGNEQFF	TGTGCCAGTAGCCGGACAGGGAATGAGCAGTTCTTC
15	TRBV9	TRBJ2-1	.	TRBD2	CASSPTGLAGYEQFF	TGTGCCAGCAGCCCCACGGGACTAGCGGGATATGAGCAGTTCTTC
15	TRBV19	TRBJ1-5	.	TRBD1	CASSSGQDGYQPQHF	TGTGCCAGTAGTTCGGGACAGGACGGATATCAGCCCCAGCATTTT
12	TRBV30	TRBJ2-7	.	.	CAWNGGRYEQYF	TGTGCCTGGAACGGGGGAAGGTACGAGCAGTACTTC
13	TRBV28	TRBJ2-2	once	.	CASSFSSPGELFF	TGTGCCAGCAGTTTTAGCTCCCCCGGGGAGCTGTTTTTT
16	TRBV7-8	TRBJ2-3	.	.	CASRPRSAPSTDTQYF	TGTGCCAGCCGCCCCCGGTCCGCGCCTAGCACAGATACGCAGTATTTT
15	TRBV19	TRBJ2-1	few	.	CASSYDRSSYNEQFF	TGTGCCAGTAGTTATGACAGGAGCTCCTACAATGAGCAGTTCTTC
17	TRBV5-1	TRBJ2-1	.	TRBD2	CASSSRLAGGLNNEQFF	TGCGCCAGCAGCTCCCGACTAGCGGGAGGCCTCAACAATGAGCAGTTCTTC
14	TRBV6-1	TRBJ1-2	.	.	CASRDHGGKGGYTF	TGTGCCAGCAGGGACCATGGCGGGAAAGGGGGCTACACCTTC
16	TRBV29-1	TRBJ2-1	.	.	CSVEGGGTSSYNEQFF	TGCAGCGTTGAAGGAGGGGGAACGAGCTCCTACAATGAGCAGTTCTTC
16	TRBV5-1	TRBJ2-7	once	TRBD2	CASSLDGGLASSEQYF	TGCGCCAGCAGCTTGGACGGTGGACTAGCCAGTTCCGAGCAGTACTTC
19	TRBV13	TRBJ2-7	.	TRBD2	CASTPTHSGSANLSYEQYF	TGTGCCAGCACCCCAACTCATAGCGGGAGCGCCAATCTCTCCTACGAGCAGTACTTC
14	TRBV27	TRBJ2-5	once	TRBD1	CASSSTGGEETQYF	TGTGCCAGCAGTTCAACAGGGGGAGAAGAGACCCAGTACTTC
14	TRBV2	TRBJ2-5	once	TRBD1	CASSAARGQETQYF	TGTGCCAGCAGTGCAGCCAGGGGGCAAGAGACCCAGTACTTC
12	TRBV19	TRBJ2-7	.	.	CASSNSYYEQYF	TGTGCCAGTAGTAATAGCTACTACGAGCAGTACTTC
15	TRBV19	TRBJ2-2	.	.	CASSRAGMDTGELFF	TGTGCCAGTAGTCGGGCGGGCATGGACACCGGGGAGCTGTTTTTT
15	TRBV27	TRBJ1-5	.	.	CASSSAGRGHQPQHF	TGTGCCAGCAGTAGCGCAGGGAGGGGCCATCAGCCCCAGCATTTT
14	TRBV11-3	TRBJ2-3	.	.	CASSLGLGTDTQYF	TGTGCCAGCAGCTTAGGACTAGGCACAGATACGCAGTATTTT
14	TRBV6-1	TRBJ2-5	.	TRBD2	CAGGSGASGETQYF	TGTGCCGGAGGTAGCGGGGCCTCGGGAGAGACCCAGTACTTC
14	TRBV5-1	TRBJ2-3	.	TRBD1	CASSSGQGSDTQYF	TGCGCCAGCAGCTCCGGACAGGGTTCAGATACGCAGTATTTT
14	TRBV28	TRBJ1-4	.	TRBD1	CASSSGQGSEKLFF	TGTGCCAGCAGCTCGGGACAGGGGAGTGAAAAACTGTTTTTT
13	TRBV5-6	TRBJ2-5	.	.	CASLPQGQETQYF	TGTGCCAGCCTTCCACAGGGCCAAGAGACCCAGTACTTC
15	TRBV7-2	TRBJ2-7	.	TRBD2	CASSSRSSGSYEQYF	TGTGCCAGCAGCTCCCGAAGTAGCGGGAGCTACGAGCAGTACTTC
14	TRBV30	TRBJ2-7	.	TRBD1	CAWSWGQGHYEQYF	TGTGCCTGGAGTTGGGGACAGGGACACTACGAGCAGTACTTC
15	TRBV6-1	TRBJ1-5	.	TRBD1	CASKRQGFNNQPQHF	TGTGCCAGCAAAAGACAGGGGTTTAACAATCAGCCCCAGCATTTT
12	TRBV28	TRBJ1-2	.	.	CASSLYERGYTF	TGTGCCAGCAGTTTATACGAGAGAGGCTACACCTTC
11	TRBV5-4	TRBJ1-3	.	.	CASSWGDTIYF	TGTGCCAGCAGCTGGGGAGACACCATATATTTT
13	TRBV5-1	TRBJ2-5	once	.	CASSATGDETQYF	TGCGCCAGCAGTGCGACAGGCGATGAGACCCAGTACTTC
13	TRBV6-5	TRBJ1-4	.	TRBD1	CASKGAWEEKLFF	TGTGCCTCCAAGGGGGCATGGGAGGAAAAACTGTTTTTT
13	TRBV7-8	TRBJ2-7	.	.	CASSLRGNYEQYF	TGTGCCAGCAGCTTAAGGGGCAACTACGAGCAGTACTTC
16	TRBV5-1	TRBJ2-5	once	TRBD1	CASSLGGTGGQETQYF	TGCGCCAGCAGCTTGGGGGGGACAGGGGGCCAAGAGACCCAGTACTTC
14	TRBV11-2	TRBJ2-1	.	.	CASSLGLLLGEQFF	TGTGCCAGCAGCTTGGGACTCCTGTTGGGGGAGCAGTTCTTC
15	TRBV7-9	TRBJ2-3	.	TRBD2	CASSSSGANTDTQYF	TGTGCCAGCAGTTCTAGCGGGGCCAACACAGATACGCAGTATTTT
14	TRBV5-8	TRBJ2-7	.	.	CASSLQWASYEQYF	TGTGCCAGCAGCTTACAGTGGGCGTCCTACGAGCAGTACTTC